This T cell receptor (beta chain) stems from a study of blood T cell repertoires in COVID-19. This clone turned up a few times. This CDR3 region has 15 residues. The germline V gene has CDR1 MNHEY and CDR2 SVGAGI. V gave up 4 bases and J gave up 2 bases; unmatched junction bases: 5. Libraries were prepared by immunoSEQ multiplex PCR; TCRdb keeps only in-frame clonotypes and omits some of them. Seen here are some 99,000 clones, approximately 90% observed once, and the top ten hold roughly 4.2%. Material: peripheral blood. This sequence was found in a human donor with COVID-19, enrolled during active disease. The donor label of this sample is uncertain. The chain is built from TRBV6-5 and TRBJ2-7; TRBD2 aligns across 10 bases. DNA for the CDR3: TGTGCCAGCAGTTTCGCAGCGGGGGGGACCTACGAGCAGTACTTC. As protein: CASSFAAGGTYEQYF.